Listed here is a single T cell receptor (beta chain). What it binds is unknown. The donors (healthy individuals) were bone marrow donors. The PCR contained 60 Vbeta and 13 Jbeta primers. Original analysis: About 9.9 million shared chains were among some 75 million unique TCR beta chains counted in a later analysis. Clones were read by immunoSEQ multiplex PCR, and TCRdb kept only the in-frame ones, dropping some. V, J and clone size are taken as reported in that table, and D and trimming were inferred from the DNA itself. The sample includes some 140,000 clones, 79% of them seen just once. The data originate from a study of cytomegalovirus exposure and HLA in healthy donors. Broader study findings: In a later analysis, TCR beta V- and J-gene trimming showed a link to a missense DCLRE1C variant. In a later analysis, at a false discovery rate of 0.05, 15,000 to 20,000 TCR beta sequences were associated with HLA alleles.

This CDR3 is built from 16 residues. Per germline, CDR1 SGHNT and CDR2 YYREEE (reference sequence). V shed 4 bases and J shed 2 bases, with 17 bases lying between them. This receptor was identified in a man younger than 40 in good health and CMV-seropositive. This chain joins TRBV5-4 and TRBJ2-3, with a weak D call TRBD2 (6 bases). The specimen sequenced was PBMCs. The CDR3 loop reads CASSPPRLAATDTQYF. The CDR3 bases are TGTGCCAGCAGCCCCCCCCGATTAGCGGCCACAGATACGCAGTATTTT.